This entry lists 18 T cell receptor beta chains sequenced from one sample in a study of cytomegalovirus exposure and HLA in healthy donors. PCR was performed using 60 Vbeta and 13 Jbeta primers. Only in-frame clones appear in the TCRdb table, and some are missing; sequencing was by immunoSEQ multiplex PCR. This table has 100,000 to 150,000 clones, around four fifths appearing once. Sequencing was done on a sample of PBMCs. These receptors all stem from a woman between 35 and 50 years old in good health and CMV-seropositive.

CDR3 nucleotides: TGCGCCAGCTCTCCAGGGGGAGTCTACGAGCAGTACTTC. This sequence encodes CASSPGGVYEQYF. The chain joins TRBV4-1 to TRBJ2-7; TRBD1 matches at 7 bases. CDR3 size: 13 residues. Germline V gives CDR1 MGHRA, CDR2 YSYEKL. V trimming: 8 bases; J trimming: 3 bases; junction bases outside the gene matches: 7.

The rearrangement uses TRBV27 and TRBJ1-2; 7 nucleotides agree with TRBD1. The CDR3 has 14 amino acids. V lost 8 bases to trimming and J lost 2 bases; unmatched junction nucleotides: 8. Germline V gene data show CDR1 as MNHEY and CDR2 as SMNVEV (reference sequence). The CDR3 here is CASGETGWNYGYTF. The CDR3 bases are TGTGCCAGCGGCGAGACAGGGTGGAACTATGGCTACACCTTC.

The chain uses TRBV28 and TRBJ2-5; no definite D call. Between the trimmed V and J ends, which lost 7 bases and 5 bases, there was a span of 8 bases. The CDR3 extends over 11 amino acids. Germline values: CDR1 MDHEN, CDR2 SYDVKM. The CDR3 protein is CASTSVETQYF. In nucleotides, the CDR3 is TGTGCCAGCACCTCCGTGGAGACCCAGTACTTC.

The V call is TRBV5-1, the J call TRBJ2-2, with D hard to call. Germline V gene data show CDR1 as SGHRS and CDR2 as YFSETQ. V was pared by 1 base and J by 1 base, with 8 bases between. The CDR3 loop spans 15 amino acids. This chain's CDR3 is CASSLSQENTGELFF. CDR3 sequence (DNA): TGCGCCAGCAGCTTGAGTCAGGAGAACACCGGGGAGCTGTTTTTT.

This clone was seen once. The chain employs TRBV4-1 and TRBJ2-5; 10 nucleotides match TRBD2. This CDR3 has 16 amino acids. Germline loops: CDR1 MGHRA, CDR2 YSYEKL. With 0 bases clipped from V and 4 bases from J, the junction kept 5 bases outside the gene matches. The CDR3 spells CASSQETAGGRETQYF. CDR3 in DNA: TGCGCCAGCAGCCAAGAAACAGCGGGGGGGCGAGAGACCCAGTACTTC.

The gene calls are TRBV6-5 and TRBJ1-5; tentative D call: TRBD1 (6 bases). CDR1 and CDR2 from the germline V gene are MNHEY and SVGAGI. V lost 6 bases and J 7 bases, leaving 13 bases between the germline ends. This CDR3 is built from 13 residues. The CDR3 spells CASSRDILQPQHF. In nucleotides, the CDR3 is TGTGCCAGCAGCCGGGACATATTGCAGCCCCAGCATTTT.

In its sample, this clone was seen once. The rearrangement uses TRBV27 and TRBJ2-1; a possible D gene is TRBD1 (6 bases). V was shortened by 5 bases and J by 10 bases, with 18 bases between the two germline ends. The CDR3 spans 14 residues. Germline values: CDR1 MNHEY, CDR2 SMNVEV (reference sequence). CDR3 DNA: TGTGCCAGCAGTGTGTGGGGGCGGGTCGGAGAGCAGTTCTTC. Protein: CASSVWGRVGEQFF.

The chain is built from TRBV5-6 and TRBJ2-3; 8 bases are a match to TRBD2. This CDR3 is 16 amino acids long. CDR1 is SGHDT, CDR2 YYEEEE, per germline. Losses at the gene ends were 4 bases for V and 2 bases for J; bases not matched to a gene: 9. Written as DNA, the CDR3 is TGTGCCAGCAGCGGGGCTGCGGGGGGCATCACAGATACGCAGTATTTT. This codes for CASSGAAGGITDTQYF.

The genes are TRBV9 and TRBJ1-1; D not resolved. The CDR3 is 12 residues long. With 5 bases removed from V and 1 base from J, the gap between germline ends came to 6 bases. CDR1 SGDLS and CDR2 YYNGEE come from the germline V gene. CDR3 region: CASRGENTEAFF. The CDR3 DNA reads as TGTGCCAGCAGGGGAGAGAACACTGAAGCTTTCTTT.

This chain joins TRBV18 and TRBJ1-5; 7 nucleotides line up with TRBD1. The CDR3 sequence is 13 residues long. V trimming: 4 bases; J trimming: 5 bases; junction bases outside the gene matches: 2. The germline gives CDR1 KGHSH, CDR2 LQKENI. This chain's CDR3 is CASSLDRDQPQHF. The CDR3 coding sequence is TGTGCCAGCTCACTCGACAGGGATCAGCCCCAGCATTTT.

The gene calls are TRBV7-9 and TRBJ2-2, with D hard to call. V shed 2 bases and J shed 1 base, with 5 bases lying between them. This CDR3 has 14 residues. CDR1 is SEHNR, CDR2 FQNEAQ, per germline (reference sequence). CDR3 nucleotide sequence: TGTGCCAGCAGCTTATCCCAGAACACCGGGGAGCTGTTTTTT. Translated: CASSLSQNTGELFF. The whole variable domain, remainder taken from reference TRBV7-9 and TRBJ2-2, is DTGVSQNPRHKITKRGQNVTFRCDPISEHNRLYWYRQTLGQGPEFLTYFQNEAQLEKSRLLSDRFSAERPKGSFSTLEIQRTEQGDSAMYLCASSLSQNTGELFFGEGSRLTVL.

This clone has a handful of counts. Here the CDR3 DNA reads TGTGCCAGCTCACCGCCATCCAGGTTATCCTACGAGCAGTACTTC. The encoded protein is CASSPPSRLSYEQYF. V is TRBV18 and J is TRBJ2-7; D not certain. The germline V and J ends were trimmed by 3 bases and 1 base, with 13 bases remaining between them. CDR1 KGHSH and CDR2 LQKENI come from the germline V gene. The CDR3 is 15 amino acids.

This chain links TRBV15 with TRBJ2-7; D might be TRBD2 (5 bases). V was clipped by 2 bases and J by 4 bases, with 9 bases between them. This CDR3 has 13 amino acids. The V gene's germline CDR1 is LNHNV and CDR2 YYDKDF (reference sequence). The DNA for the CDR3 is TGTGCCACCAGCAGAACCCGGACTTACGAGCAGTACTTC. This gives the protein CATSRTRTYEQYF.

The J gene is TRBJ2-7, the V gene TRBV11-2; D may be TRBD2 (6 bases). Germline values: CDR1 SGHAT, CDR2 FQNNGV. The CDR3 runs 15 residues. The V gene lost 0 bases and the J gene lost 2 bases, with 11 bases spanning the gap. The chain's CDR3 is CASSLESGRPYEQYF. The CDR3 region has the DNA TGTGCCAGCAGCTTAGAGTCAGGGAGGCCCTACGAGCAGTACTTC. Together with reference TRBV11-2 and TRBJ2-7, the CDR3 gives the full variable domain: EAGVAQSPRYKIIEKRQSVAFWCNPISGHATLYWYQQILGQGPKLLIQFQNNGVVDDSQLPKDRFSAERLKGVDSTLKIQPAKLEDSAVYLCASSLESGRPYEQYFGPGTRLTVT.

V and J are TRBV4-1 and TRBJ2-6, with 7 bases matching TRBD1. This CDR3 comprises 17 residues. With 4 bases clipped from V and 4 bases from J, the junction kept 10 bases outside the gene matches. CDR1 is MGHRA, CDR2 YSYEKL, per germline. CDR3 residues: CASSLGQVPSGANVLTF. CDR3 bases: TGCGCCAGCAGCCTCGGACAGGTTCCTTCCGGGGCCAACGTCCTGACTTTC.

The J gene is TRBJ1-1, the V gene TRBV6-1; D is ambiguous. Trimming left V 5 bases short and J 6 bases short, with 10 bases between. Germline CDR1 reads MNHNS; CDR2 reads SASEGT. The length of the CDR3 is 12 residues. CDR3 nucleotide sequence: TGTGCCAGCAGTCTCGGACTTGCTGAAGCTTTCTTT. Protein sequence: CASSLGLAEAFF.

This rearrangement joins TRBV18 to TRBJ2-5, with 13 bases identical to TRBD2. The germline CDR1 and CDR2 sequences are KGHSH and LQKENI. With 1 base clipped from V and 4 bases from J, the junction kept 9 bases outside the gene matches. The CDR3 is 18 residues long. The CDR3, as DNA: TGTGCCAGCTCACCACGGACTAGCGGGGGCCCCGGGTCAGAGACCCAGTACTTC. This translates into CASSPRTSGGPGSETQYF.

The chain has TRBV2 and TRBJ1-4; TRBD1 aligns across 8 bases. The germline gives CDR1 SNHLY, CDR2 FYNNEI. This CDR3 has 15 amino acids. The junction had 7 bases not matched to a gene; V was cut back by 5 bases and J by 5 bases. In nucleotides, the CDR3 is TGTGCCAGCAGTATATGGACAGGGTTCAATGAAAAACTGTTTTTT. Translation: CASSIWTGFNEKLFF.